The clone carrying this T cell receptor (beta chain) occurred a few times. Its antigen is not identified. This record belongs to a study of T cells in Graves' hyperthyroidism and ophthalmopathy. Study observations and caveats: A model using 13 V-J features told ophthalmopathy apart from stable hyperthyroidism. The majority of expanded thyroid clonotypes above 0.001 also appeared in blood. The model identified upcoming ophthalmopathy a median approximately 6.5 months ahead of onset.

This CDR3 has 14 residues. Germline-derived CDR1 and CDR2 are KGHSH and LQKENI. V was pared by 2 bases and J by 9 bases, with 15 bases between. Amplification targeted TCR beta CDR3 regions from RNA transcripts. Researchers ran a first-round RT-PCR on the TCR CDR3 using the HTBI primer set. TCRdb passed the multiplex PCR reads through MiXCR, listing each CDR3 protein once. This table holds about 640,000 distinct CDR3 sequences, around 20% found once. Thyroid ultrasound and orbital computed tomography, with clinical symptoms and serum thyroxine and TRAb, informed diagnoses. Sequenced input: blood. This sequence originates from a man younger than 45 with Graves' ophthalmopathy. This chain connects TRBV18 to TRBJ2-3; perhaps TRBD2 as D (7 bases). In DNA form, the CDR3 reads TGTGCCAGCTCACCAACGCAGGGAGGGGGAACGCAGTATTTT. Its protein product is CASSPTQGGGTQYF.